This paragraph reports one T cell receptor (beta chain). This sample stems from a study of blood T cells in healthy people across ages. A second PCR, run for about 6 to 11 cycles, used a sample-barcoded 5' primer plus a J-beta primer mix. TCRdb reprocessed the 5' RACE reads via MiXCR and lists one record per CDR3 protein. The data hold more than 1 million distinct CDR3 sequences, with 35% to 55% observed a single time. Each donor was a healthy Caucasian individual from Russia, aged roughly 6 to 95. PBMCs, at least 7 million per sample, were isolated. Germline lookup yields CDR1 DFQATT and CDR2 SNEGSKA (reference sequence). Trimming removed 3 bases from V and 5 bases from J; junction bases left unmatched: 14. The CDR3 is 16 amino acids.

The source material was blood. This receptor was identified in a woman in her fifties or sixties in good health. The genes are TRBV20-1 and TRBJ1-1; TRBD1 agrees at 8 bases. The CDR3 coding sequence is TGCAGTGCTAGTAGCCAGGGGGCCTTGCCGAATACTGAAGCTTTCTTT. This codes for CSASSQGALPNTEAFF.